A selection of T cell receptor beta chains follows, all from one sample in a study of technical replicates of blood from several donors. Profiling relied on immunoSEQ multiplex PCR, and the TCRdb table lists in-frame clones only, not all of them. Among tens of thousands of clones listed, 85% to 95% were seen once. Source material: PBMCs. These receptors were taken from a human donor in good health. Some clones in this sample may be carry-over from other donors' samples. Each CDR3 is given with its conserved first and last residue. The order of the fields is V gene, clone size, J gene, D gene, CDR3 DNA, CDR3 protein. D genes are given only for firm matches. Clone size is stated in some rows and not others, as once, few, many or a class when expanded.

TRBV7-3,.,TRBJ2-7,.,TGTGCCAGCAGCCGAGTCCCGGGACTCTCCTACGAGCAGTACTTC,CASSRVPGLSYEQYF
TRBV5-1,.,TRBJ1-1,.,TGCGCCAGCAGCTTGGACAGGAGTTACTCGGAAGCTTTCTTT,CASSLDRSYSEAFF
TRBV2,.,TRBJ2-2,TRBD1,TGTGCCAGCAGTGTCAATCAGGGGGCGCGTAGCGGGGAGCTGTTTTTT,CASSVNQGARSGELFF
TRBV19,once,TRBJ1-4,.,TGTGCCAGTAGTATGGAACACGCGGGGGGATTCCAACGGGAAAAACTGTTTTTT,CASSMEHAGGFQREKLFF
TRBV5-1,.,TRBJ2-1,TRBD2,TGCGCCAGCAGTTATCTAGCGGGATTGATCAATGAGCAGTTCTTC,CASSYLAGLINEQFF
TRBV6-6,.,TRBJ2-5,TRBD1,TGTGCCAGCCGACGTGGACAGGGGCATAGGGAGACCCAGTACTTC,CASRRGQGHRETQYF
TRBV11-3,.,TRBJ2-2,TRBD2,TGTGCCAGCAGCTTTTCAGGCCTAGCGGGAGCCGGGGAGCTGTTTTTT,CASSFSGLAGAGELFF
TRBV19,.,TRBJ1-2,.,TGTGCCAGTAGTATTGTGCCCGGCTATGGCTACACCTTC,CASSIVPGYGYTF
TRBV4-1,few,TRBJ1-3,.,TGCGCCAGCAGCCAAACAGGGTCAGGGGGAAACACCATATATTTT,CASSQTGSGGNTIYF
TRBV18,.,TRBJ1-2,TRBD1,TGTGCCAGCTCACCGAGATTGGTTGCCGGGACAGGGGATGGCTACACCTTC,CASSPRLVAGTGDGYTF
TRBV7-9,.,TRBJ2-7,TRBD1,TGTGCCAGCAGCTACGCAGGGGGCTCCTACGAGCAGTACTTC,CASSYAGGSYEQYF
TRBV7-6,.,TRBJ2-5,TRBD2,TGTGCCAGCAGCTTGGGGACTAGCGGGGGGGAGACCCAGTACTTC,CASSLGTSGGETQYF
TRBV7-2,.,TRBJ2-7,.,TGTGCCAGCAGCCCCGGCGGGGCCTACGAGCAGTACTTC,CASSPGGAYEQYF
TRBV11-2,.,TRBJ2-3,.,TGTGCCAGCAGCCCAAAAACAGATACGCAGTATTTT,CASSPKTDTQYF
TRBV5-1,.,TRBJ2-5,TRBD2,TGCGCCAGCAGCCTGGGACTAGCGGTGCGGGAGACCCAGTACTTC,CASSLGLAVRETQYF
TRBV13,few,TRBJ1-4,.,TGTGCCAGCAGCTTAGAGGGGGAGACCACTAATGAAAAACTGTTTTTT,CASSLEGETTNEKLFF
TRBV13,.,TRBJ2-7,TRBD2,TGTGCCAGCAGCCCCCGACTAGCGCCGTACGAGCAGTACTTC,CASSPRLAPYEQYF
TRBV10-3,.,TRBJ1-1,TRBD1,TGTGCCATCAGGGCGGGACAGGGGGCTTTCACTGAAGCTTTCTTT,CAIRAGQGAFTEAFF
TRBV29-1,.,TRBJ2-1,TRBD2,TGCAGCGTTGATGCTAGCGGGAGACGTAATGAGCAGTTCTTC,CSVDASGRRNEQFF
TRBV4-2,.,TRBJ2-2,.,TGTGCCAGCAGCCACGAAACCCAGGGGCCCGGGGAGCTGTTTTTT,CASSHETQGPGELFF
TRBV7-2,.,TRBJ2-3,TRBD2,TGTGCCAGCAGCGGACTAGCGGGGAGGACAGATACGCAGTATTTT,CASSGLAGRTDTQYF
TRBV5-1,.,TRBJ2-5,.,TGCGCCAGCAGCTCGGGACTTTCCCAAGGAGAGACCCAGTACTTC,CASSSGLSQGETQYF
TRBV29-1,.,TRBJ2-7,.,TGCAGCGTTGAAGACGGTCTGGAGCAGTACTTC,CSVEDGLEQYF
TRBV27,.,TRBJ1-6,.,TGTGCCAGCAGTTTATCGCGGTTATCACCCCTCCACTTT,CASSLSRLSPLHF
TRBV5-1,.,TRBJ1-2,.,TGCGCCAGCAGCTTCGCTATAGGACAGAACTATGGCTACACCTTC,CASSFAIGQNYGYTF
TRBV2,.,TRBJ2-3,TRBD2,TGTGCCAGCATTGGGGGGGGATTTAGCACAGATACGCAGTATTTT,CASIGGGFSTDTQYF
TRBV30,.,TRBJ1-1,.,TGTGCCTGGAAGTCCATGTCGAGGTGGAACACTGAAGCTTTCTTT,CAWKSMSRWNTEAFF
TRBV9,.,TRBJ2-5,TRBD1,TGTGCCAGCAGCGTAGCTCAGGGGGCTGTGGAGACCCAGTACTTC,CASSVAQGAVETQYF
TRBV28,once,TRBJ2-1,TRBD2,TGTGCCAGCAGTCCGCCCCCCAGCGGGAGTGGCAATGAGCAGTTCTTC,CASSPPPSGSGNEQFF
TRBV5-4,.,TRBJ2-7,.,TGTGCCAGCAGCTTGGCCTTAGCCGCCGGGTATGAGCAGTACTTC,CASSLALAAGYEQYF
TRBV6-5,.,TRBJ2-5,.,TGTGCCAGCAGTTACTCGAGCGGTAGGGAGACCCAGTACTTC,CASSYSSGRETQYF
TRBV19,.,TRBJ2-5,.,TGTGCCAGCAAAACTCGAGGCGGGCGGGGACAAGAGACCCAGTACTTC,CASKTRGGRGQETQYF
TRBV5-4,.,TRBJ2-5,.,TGTGCCAGCAGCCTTCGAGAGACCCAGTACTTC,CASSLRETQYF
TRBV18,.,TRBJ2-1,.,TGTGCCAGCTCACCAGATGAGCGATCGGCCTACAATGAGCAGTTCTTC,CASSPDERSAYNEQFF
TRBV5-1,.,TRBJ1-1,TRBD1,TGCGCCAGCAGCCAACTTTTAACAGGGGGCCAAAGGGCTGAAGCTTTCTTT,CASSQLLTGGQRAEAFF
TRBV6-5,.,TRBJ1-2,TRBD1,TGTGCCAGCAGAACAGGACAGGGAAGCTATGGCTACACCTTC,CASRTGQGSYGYTF
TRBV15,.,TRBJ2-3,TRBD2,TGTGCCACCAGCAGTTGGCTAGCGGATAGCACAGATACGCAGTATTTT,CATSSWLADSTDTQYF
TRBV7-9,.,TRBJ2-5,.,TGTGCCAGCAGCTTACATCTCGGGGGTGGGTTGGAGACCCAGTACTTC,CASSLHLGGGLETQYF
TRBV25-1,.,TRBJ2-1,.,TGTGCCAGCAGTCGCTCCTACAATGAGCAGTTCTTC,CASSRSYNEQFF
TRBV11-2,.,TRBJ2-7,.,TGTGCCAGCAGGTCACAGAGCCTCTCCTACGAGCAGTACTTC,CASRSQSLSYEQYF